This T cell receptor beta chain emerged from a study of post-analysis software for immune sequencing data. Study at large: The courses of disease that were included comprised relapsing-remitting, secondary progressive and progressive-relapsing multiple sclerosis.

Regarding this clonotype: The antigen remains undetermined.

Germline V CDR1 and CDR2: LNHDA, SQIVND (reference sequence). This CDR3 has 14 amino acids. The germline V and J ends were trimmed by 1 base and 1 base, with 8 bases remaining between them. TCR beta libraries were prepared from cDNA with unique molecular identifiers. T cells, roughly 0.95 to 10 million of them, yielded approximately 500,000 cDNA molecules. MiXCR, run by TCRdb on the PCR reads, gives a single entry per CDR3 protein. The sample carries about 260,000 distinct CDR3 sequences, 30% to 45% recorded once. Findings of the study overall: The five TRBV segments detected at higher frequency in patients than in controls included TRBV5-6, TRBV5-1 and TRBV20-1. Strong co-clustering by F measure linked samples that shared a preparation batch. Those with multiple sclerosis, the patient group, showed significantly lower normalized Chao1 diversity than controls.

The sequence was obtained from a girl aged 5-17 years with multiple sclerosis. Sequenced material: blood. This rearrangement joins TRBV19 to TRBJ2-7, with a possible D match to TRBD2 (6 bases). The CDR3, as DNA: TGTGCCAGTAGTATAGCGGGAGAGTCCTACGAGCAGTACTTC. The encoded protein is CASSIAGESYEQYF.